Listed below are T cell receptor beta chains from one sample, sequenced in a study of T cells in Graves' hyperthyroidism and ophthalmopathy. TCRdb passed the multiplex PCR reads through MiXCR, listing each CDR3 protein once. The table includes 360,000 or so distinct CDR3 sequences, 15% to 20% detected once. The sequencing input was blood. All receptors derive from a woman aged 18-29 years with Graves' hyperthyroidism. Both conserved end residues are part of each CDR3. Each record gives: V gene, J gene, D gene, clone size, CDR3 DNA, CDR3 protein. D genes are given only for firm matches. Size is omitted from some rows. Given values are once, few, many or a class for expanded clones.

>TRBV5-1|TRBJ2-7|TRBD2|few
TGCGCCAGCAGCTTGGGAGGGGAGGGAAGCGAGCAGTACTTC
CASSLGGEGSEQYF
>TRBV3-1|TRBJ1-2|.|few
TGTGCCAGCAGCCATCCCACCACTACTAACTATGGCTACACCTTC
CASSHPTTTNYGYTF
>TRBV12-3/TRBV12-4|TRBJ1-2|.|.
TGTGCCAGCAGTTTAGCGTTCGGGGAGCATGGCTACACCTTC
CASSLAFGEHGYTF
>TRBV20-1|TRBJ1-5|TRBD1|many
TGCAGTGCTCACGTGGGGGGTTTCGGACAGGGGAGCAATCAGCCCCAGCATTTT
CSAHVGGFGQGSNQPQHF
>TRBV5-1|TRBJ2-7|.|.
TGCGCCAGCAGCTTGTTTTTCGGGCCCTACGAGCAGTACTTC
CASSLFFGPYEQYF
>TRBV28|TRBJ2-7|.|few
TGTGCCAGCAGTTTAAAGGCAGGAAACTACGAGCAGTACTTC
CASSLKAGNYEQYF
>TRBV7-9|TRBJ1-1|.|many
TGTGCCAGCAGCTTAGGACAGAAAGCTTTCTTT
CASSLGQKAFF
>TRBV30|TRBJ1-3|.|many
TGTGCCTGGAATACGGGTGCTGGAAACACCATATATTTT
CAWNTGAGNTIYF
>TRBV20-1|TRBJ1-2|.|many
TGCAGTGCTAGAGAAGGTGTAGACACCAACAACTATGGCTACACCTTC
CSAREGVDTNNYGYTF
>TRBV7-9|TRBJ2-7|.|many
TGTGCCAGCAGCTTTGGGGCGCACGAGCAGTACTTC
CASSFGAHEQYF
>TRBV24-1|TRBJ1-2|.|many
TGTGCCACCAGTGATTTCAAGGGCTATGGCTACACCTTC
CATSDFKGYGYTF
>TRBV28|TRBJ1-1|.|once
TGTGCCAGCACGCGCACTGAAGCTTTCTTT
CASTRTEAFF
>TRBV29-1|TRBJ1-2|TRBD1|many
TGCAGCGCGACAGGGGGCTTTTTGAAGTCCGGCTACACCTTC
CSATGGFLKSGYTF
>TRBV6-1|TRBJ2-7|TRBD1|many
TGTGCCACCTCAGACAGGGGGCTCACCTACGAGCAGTACTTC
CATSDRGLTYEQYF
>TRBV2|TRBJ2-7|.|many
TGTGCCAGCAATTACAGGGTAGACGAGCAGTACTTC
CASNYRVDEQYF
>TRBV12-3/TRBV12-4|TRBJ1-2|TRBD1|.
TGTGCCAGCAGTTTAGGGGTTTTGGGACAGTCTTTCTCTGGCTACACCTTC
CASSLGVLGQSFSGYTF
>TRBV7-2|TRBJ2-7|.|many
TGTGCCAGCAGTCCCCTCTCCGAGCAGTACTTC
CASSPLSEQYF
>TRBV6-5|TRBJ1-2|.|many
TGTGCCAGCAGTCTACAGGTGCCTGGCTACACCTTC
CASSLQVPGYTF
>TRBV6-1|TRBJ1-5|.|.
TGTGCCAGCAGTGTCCAGGGACCGCCAAACCAGCCCCAGCATTTT
CASSVQGPPNQPQHF
>TRBV27|TRBJ1-2|.|many
TGTGCCAGCAGTGGACTCCCTAGCTACTATGGCTACACCTTC
CASSGLPSYYGYTF